These T cell receptor beta chains were read from a single sample in a study of cytomegalovirus exposure and HLA in healthy donors. The data were produced by immunoSEQ multiplex PCR, yet TCRdb's version contains in-frame clones alone and is incomplete. The table lists 160,000 or so clones, roughly 85% of them singletons, with roughly 1.3% in the top ten. Sequencing was performed on PBMCs. These TCRs come from a man between 25 and 39 years old in good health and CMV-seronegative. Both conserved end residues are part of each CDR3. The D gene is left open where the match is weak. Some rows mark clone size as missing; the rest say once, few, many or name a class of expanded clone.

J | D | V | size | CDR3 | DNA
TRBJ2-7 | . | TRBV7-6 | . | CASSPGTKSYEQYF | TGTGCCAGCAGCCCCGGGACAAAGTCCTACGAGCAGTACTTC
TRBJ2-3 | TRBD2 | TRBV11-2 | once | CASSSGLAGGTDTQYF | TGTGCCAGCAGCTCGGGACTAGCGGGAGGGACAGATACGCAGTATTTT
TRBJ2-1 | . | TRBV10-3 | . | CAISESREQFF | TGTGCCATCAGTGAGTCGAGGGAGCAGTTCTTC
TRBJ2-2 | TRBD2 | TRBV29-1 | . | CSAAVMASGETGELFF | TGCAGCGCAGCCGTTATGGCTAGCGGGGAAACCGGGGAGCTGTTTTTT
TRBJ1-2 | . | TRBV6-1 | . | CASSERAGHYGYTF | TGTGCCAGCAGTGAAAGGGCAGGGCACTATGGCTACACCTTC
TRBJ2-5 | . | TRBV4-1 | few | CASSQQGTLGETQYF | TGCGCCAGCAGCCAACAGGGAACCCTGGGGGAGACCCAGTACTTC
TRBJ2-3 | TRBD1 | TRBV29-1 | few | CSVGDRSDTQYF | TGCAGCGTTGGGGACAGATCAGATACGCAGTATTTT
TRBJ2-3 | TRBD2 | TRBV10-2 | once | CASSVPGLAGEYTDTQYF | TGCGCCAGCAGTGTTCCGGGACTAGCGGGGGAGTACACAGATACGCAGTATTTT
TRBJ2-7 | . | TRBV30 | . | CAWRRLASYEQYF | TGTGCCTGGAGAAGGTTAGCCTCCTACGAGCAGTACTTC
TRBJ2-5 | TRBD1 | TRBV4-3 | . | CASSQGGQGSETQYF | TGCGCCAGCAGCCAAGGAGGACAGGGATCAGAGACCCAGTACTTC
TRBJ1-2 | . | TRBV18 | . | CASSPVDRGGYTF | TGTGCCAGCTCACCGGTCGACCGCGGGGGCTACACCTTC
TRBJ1-4 | . | TRBV7-2 | . | CASSWRGAEYEKLFF | TGTGCCAGCAGCTGGCGGGGGGCGGAGTATGAAAAACTGTTTTTT
TRBJ1-2 | . | TRBV18 | . | CASSPQGSDGYTF | TGTGCCAGCTCACCCCAGGGGTCCGATGGCTACACCTTC
TRBJ1-3 | . | TRBV10-3 | . | CAIRGDHSGNTIYF | TGTGCCATCAGGGGCGACCACTCTGGAAACACCATATATTTT
TRBJ1-1 | TRBD1 | TRBV7-3 | . | CASSGQGAYTEAFF | TGTGCCAGCAGCGGACAGGGGGCGTACACTGAAGCTTTCTTT
TRBJ2-7 | TRBD1 | TRBV27 | . | CASSPKADRREQYF | TGTGCCAGCTCTCCCAAAGCGGACAGGAGGGAGCAGTACTTC
TRBJ1-1 | TRBD1 | TRBV9 | few | CASTRQGAVTEAFF | TGTGCCAGCACTAGACAGGGGGCGGTCACTGAAGCTTTCTTT
TRBJ2-6 | . | TRBV9 | . | CASSLRTIALGGANVLTF | TGTGCCAGCAGCCTTCGGACAATCGCTCTTGGAGGGGCCAACGTCCTGACTTTC
TRBJ2-7 | . | TRBV4-3 | . | CASSQESGDIYEQYF | TGCGCCAGCAGCCAAGAAAGCGGGGACATCTACGAGCAGTACTTC
TRBJ2-1 | TRBD1 | TRBV9 | few | CASGRGNSYNEQFF | TGTGCCAGCGGCAGGGGGAATTCCTACAATGAGCAGTTCTTC
TRBJ2-1 | TRBD2 | TRBV6-5 | . | CASSYYSGGGNEQFF | TGTGCCAGCAGTTACTATAGCGGGGGGGGCAATGAGCAGTTCTTC
TRBJ2-7 | . | TRBV5-1 | few | CASSLVQPGLEEQYF | TGCGCCAGCAGCTTGGTGCAGCCTGGTTTGGAGGAGCAGTACTTC
TRBJ2-7 | . | TRBV15 | few | CATSRDVGHRGNEQYF | TGTGCCACCAGCAGAGATGTGGGCCATAGGGGGAATGAGCAGTACTTC
TRBJ2-7 | TRBD2 | TRBV27 | . | CASSLAGVYEQYF | TGTGCCAGCAGTTTAGCGGGAGTCTACGAGCAGTACTTC
TRBJ1-1 | . | TRBV11-2 | . | CASSLTGSSNTEAFF | TGTGCCAGCAGCTTAACAGGCTCCTCGAACACTGAAGCTTTCTTT
TRBJ2-2 | TRBD2 | TRBV6-5 | . | CASRLAGHTGELFF | TGTGCCAGCCGACTAGCGGGACACACCGGGGAGCTGTTTTTT
TRBJ2-2 | . | TRBV11-2 | . | CASSVMRTTGTRRAGELFF | TGTGCCAGCAGCGTTATGAGGACGACTGGAACAAGGCGGGCCGGGGAGCTGTTTTTT
TRBJ1-1 | TRBD1 | TRBV11-2 | . | CASSSNRGQAFF | TGTGCCAGCAGCTCGAACAGGGGGCAGGCTTTCTTT
TRBJ2-1 | . | TRBV27 | . | CASTPSSYNEQFF | TGTGCCAGCACCCCGAGCTCCTACAATGAGCAGTTCTTC
TRBJ2-3 | . | TRBV7-3 | . | CASSPLSGTDTQYF | TGTGCCAGCAGCCCTCTTTCTGGCACAGATACGCAGTATTTT
TRBJ1-6 | TRBD1 | TRBV9 | . | CASSVSTGSTSPLHF | TGTGCCAGCAGCGTATCGACAGGGTCAACTTCACCCCTCCACTTT
TRBJ1-1 | . | TRBV5-1 | . | CASSPGRDEGTEAFF | TGCGCCAGCAGCCCCGGGAGGGATGAGGGTACTGAAGCTTTCTTT
TRBJ2-7 | TRBD1 | TRBV6-5 | . | CASSSPGTGASEQYF | TGTGCCAGCAGTTCGCCCGGGACAGGGGCAAGCGAGCAGTACTTC
TRBJ2-7 | . | TRBV6-5 | . | CASRITGSYEQYF | TGTGCCAGCAGAATTACAGGGTCCTACGAGCAGTACTTC
TRBJ1-6 | . | TRBV28 | . | CASNTGILSYNSPLHF | TGTGCCAGCAACACAGGGATCCTCTCCTATAATTCACCCCTCCACTTT
TRBJ2-2 | . | TRBV4-1 | . | CASSPSGQLTGELFF | TGCGCCAGCAGCCCCTCGGGACAACTGACCGGGGAGCTGTTTTTT
TRBJ1-1 | . | TRBV19 | . | CASSPPGQLQNTEAFF | TGTGCCAGTAGCCCTCCCGGACAGTTACAGAACACTGAAGCTTTCTTT
TRBJ2-3 | TRBD2 | TRBV9 | few | CASSLTSGNTDTQYF | TGTGCCAGCAGCCTTACTAGCGGAAACACAGATACGCAGTATTTT
TRBJ1-5 | TRBD1 | TRBV6-4 | . | CASSAGQGAGQPQHF | TGTGCCAGCAGCGCCGGACAGGGGGCGGGTCAGCCCCAGCATTTT
TRBJ2-1 | . | TRBV27 | . | CASSFTAGENYNEQFF | TGTGCCAGCAGTTTTACCGCAGGGGAGAACTACAATGAGCAGTTCTTC
TRBJ2-7 | TRBD2 | TRBV11-1 | few | CATSTSGGEYEQYF | TGTGCCACCTCCACTAGCGGGGGGGAGTACGAGCAGTACTTC
TRBJ2-1 | TRBD1 | TRBV6-6 | few | CASSYLTGTDNEQFF | TGTGCCAGCAGTTACTTGACCGGGACAGACAATGAGCAGTTCTTC
TRBJ2-1 | TRBD2 | TRBV30 | . | CAWSLGGGLLKQFF | TGTGCCTGGAGTCTCGGCGGGGGGCTCCTTAAGCAGTTCTTC
TRBJ1-1 | . | TRBV10-2 | once | CASSDPGLSDTEAFF | TGCGCCAGCAGTGATCCGGGACTCTCGGACACTGAAGCTTTCTTT
TRBJ1-5 | TRBD1 | TRBV7-9 | few | CASSSTGGLEPQHF | TGTGCCAGCAGCTCCACAGGGGGCTTGGAGCCCCAGCATTTT
TRBJ2-2 | . | TRBV19 | . | CASSDQDGTGELFF | TGTGCCAGTAGTGACCAGGATGGCACCGGGGAGCTGTTTTTT
TRBJ1-1 | TRBD1 | TRBV7-2 | . | CASSRAGGHAFF | TGTGCCAGCAGCCGAGCAGGGGGTCATGCTTTCTTT
TRBJ1-2 | . | TRBV10-1 | . | CASRRYWGLPYGYTF | TGCGCCAGCAGGAGGTACTGGGGGCTACCCTATGGCTACACCTTC
TRBJ2-7 | TRBD1 | TRBV5-5 | . | CASSKGQGDYEQYF | TGTGCCAGCAGCAAGGGACAGGGGGACTACGAGCAGTACTTC
TRBJ1-5 | . | TRBV4-3 | . | CASSPRINQPQHF | TGCGCCAGCAGCCCGCGGATCAATCAGCCCCAGCATTTT
TRBJ2-3 | . | TRBV6-5 | . | CASSYGGTSTDTQYF | TGTGCCAGCAGTTACGGCGGGACTAGCACAGATACGCAGTATTTT
TRBJ2-5 | . | TRBV4-1 | . | CASSQERYQETQYF | TGCGCCAGCAGCCAAGAGAGGTACCAAGAGACCCAGTACTTC
TRBJ2-2 | TRBD1 | TRBV5-4 | . | CASSPWRPGQGGGELFF | TGTGCCAGCAGCCCTTGGCGTCCGGGACAGGGGGGCGGGGAGCTGTTTTTT
TRBJ2-1 | . | TRBV7-3 | . | CASSLVSGGYNEQFF | TGTGCCAGCAGCTTAGTTAGCGGCGGTTACAATGAGCAGTTCTTC
TRBJ2-5 | TRBD2 | TRBV4-3 | few | CASSQGGGLAGQETQYF | TGCGCCAGCAGCCAGGGGGGCGGACTAGCGGGGCAAGAGACCCAGTACTTC